This TCR beta chain stems from a study of T cells in tuberculosis. Study outcomes and limitations: Shorter CDR3-alpha in active tuberculosis partly drove smaller distances.

Time point indicated: new active TB diagnosis, blood taken before or within 7 days of starting treatment. With respect to this clone: The target antigen is unknown.

J gave up 0 bases and V 3 bases, and 9 bases lay outside the gene matches. The germline V gene has CDR1 SGDLS and CDR2 YYNGEE. The CDR3 loop spans 17 amino acids. Assay used: immunoSEQ multiplex PCR; TCRdb lists only in-frame clones, some missing. In the table there are 30,000 to 35,000 clones, about 91% of which are singletons. This TCR came from an adult with tuberculosis. Some clones in this sample may be carry-over from other donors' samples. The input for sequencing was PBMCs, taken at tuberculosis diagnosis. This rearrangement joins TRBV9 to TRBJ1-3; 7 positions match TRBD1. CDR3 loop: CASSDYRGFGSGNTIYF. The CDR3 coding sequence is TGTGCCAGCAGCGACTACAGGGGCTTTGGCTCTGGAAACACCATATATTTT.